Following are 18 T cell receptor beta chains from one sample sequenced in a study of identical twins. TCRdb reanalysed the 5' RACE reads using MiXCR and keeps one entry per CDR3 protein. The sample includes 450,000 or so distinct CDR3 sequences, approximately 18% of them seen just once. The sequenced material came from naive T cells sorted from blood. The receptors were gathered from a man between 50 and 59 years old in good health.

This clonotype was recorded a few times. The CDR3 bases are TGTGCCAGCAGCAGTCCGGGACAGGGGATTAGAGATGAGCAGTTCTTC. Translated, it gives CASSSPGQGIRDEQFF. The chain carries TRBV7-6 and TRBJ2-1; 10 nucleotides align to TRBD1. After removal of 5 bases from V and 8 bases from J, the junction contained 12 bases not matched to a gene. Germline V gene data show CDR1 as SGHVS and CDR2 as FNYEAQ. The CDR3 sequence is 16 residues long.

This chain links TRBV6-5 with TRBJ2-3; D is unclear. Germline V gives CDR1 MNHEY, CDR2 SVGAGI. The CDR3 length is 13 residues. V shed 2 bases and J shed 5 bases, with 8 bases lying between them. CDR3 in amino acids: CASSYGFGDTQYF. The CDR3 DNA follows: TGTGCCAGCAGTTACGGGTTTGGAGATACGCAGTATTTT.

The chain couples TRBV4-2 to TRBJ2-7, with D tentatively TRBD1 (6 bases). Trimming cost V 1 base and J 3 bases, with 16 bases left between them. CDR3 size: 16 residues. Per the germline V gene, CDR1 is LGHNA and CDR2 is YNFKEQ. The chain's CDR3 is CASSQGGSDRFYEQYF. In nucleotides, the CDR3 is TGTGCCAGCAGCCAAGGCGGATCCGACAGGTTCTACGAGCAGTACTTC.

This clonotype appeared a few times. The rearrangement joins TRBV2 to TRBJ2-5; D uncertain. Trimming cost V 3 bases and J 5 bases, with 13 bases left between them. Germline V gene sequence: CDR1 SNHLY, CDR2 FYNNEI. This CDR3 spans 14 amino acids. The CDR3 here is CASSDFSIGETQYF. The CDR3 DNA reads as TGTGCCAGCAGTGATTTCTCAATAGGCGAGACCCAGTACTTC.

This clonotype has ten or more counts. This chain uses TRBV27 with TRBJ2-5; 13 positions agree with TRBD2. CDR3 size: 17 residues. Germline-derived CDR1 and CDR2 are MNHEY and SMNVEV (reference sequence). Trimming cost V 2 bases and J 2 bases; bases outside gene matches: 5. The CDR3 region is CASSLRGLAGVQETQYF. The CDR3 DNA follows: TGTGCCAGCAGTTTACGCGGACTAGCGGGGGTACAAGAGACCCAGTACTTC.

The chain is built from TRBV5-5 and TRBJ1-2, with unresolved D. The CDR3 length is 12 residues. Trimming removed 4 bases from V and 4 bases from J, with 8 bases in between. In germline, CDR1 is SGHKS, CDR2 YYEKEE (reference sequence). The DNA for the CDR3 is TGTGCCAGCAGCCTCGGCCTCTATGGCTACACCTTC. Its protein product is CASSLGLYGYTF.

The V call is TRBV9, the J call TRBJ2-5; the D is unclear. CDR1 and CDR2 (germline): SGDLS, YYNGEE. V gave up 3 bases and J gave up 4 bases, with 16 bases separating them. The CDR3 covers 15 residues. The CDR3 nucleotides are TGTGCCAGCAGCGGTTCCGGCAAGGCAGGAGAGACCCAGTACTTC. Its protein product is CASSGSGKAGETQYF.

This clonotype was seen repeatedly, ten times or more. The chain has TRBV24-1 and TRBJ2-3; no reliable D call. CDR1 and CDR2 from the germline V gene are KGHDR and SFDVKD. V lost 6 bases and J lost 5, with 11 bases in between. The CDR3 is 13 amino acids. The CDR3 sequence: CATSTLTGDTQYF. In DNA form, the CDR3 reads TGTGCCACCAGTACCCTGACGGGAGATACGCAGTATTTT.

This clonotype has only a few counts. The rearrangement links TRBV7-8 to TRBJ2-1; 7 bases are shared with TRBD2. This CDR3 is built from 15 residues. Germline CDR1 reads SGHVS; CDR2 reads FQNEAQ. Trimming removed 2 bases from V and 5 bases from J; junction bases left unmatched: 6. CDR3 sequence (DNA): TGTGCCAGCAGCTTATGGGGGAGGGCAGACAATGAGCAGTTCTTC. This encodes CASSLWGRADNEQFF.

This clonotype was counted a few times. This sequence joins TRBV27 and TRBJ2-2, with 9 bases matching TRBD1. Germline V gives CDR1 MNHEY, CDR2 SMNVEV (reference sequence). Trimming at V came to 7 bases and at J to 6 bases, leaving 9 bases not matched to a gene. The CDR3 spans 15 residues. CDR3 sequence reads: CASKAGQGQSGELFF. The CDR3 nucleotides read TGTGCCAGCAAGGCGGGACAGGGTCAATCCGGGGAGCTGTTTTTT.

The chain uses TRBV4-2 and TRBJ2-3, with D perhaps TRBD2 (5 bases). The CDR3 loop spans 15 amino acids. Germline V gene lookup returns CDR1 LGHNA and CDR2 YNFKEQ. Trimming took off 0 bases at V and 4 bases at J, with 11 bases between the two ends. DNA for the CDR3: TGTGCCAGCAGCCAAGATCCGGGGTTCTCAGATACGCAGTATTTT. This codes for CASSQDPGFSDTQYF.

A few counts support this clonotype. This rearrangement joins TRBV7-9 to TRBJ1-1; 8 bases fit TRBD1. The CDR3 loop spans 15 amino acids. Germline lookup yields CDR1 SEHNR and CDR2 FQNEAQ (reference sequence). Trimming at V came to 5 bases and at J to 5 bases, leaving 10 bases not matched to a gene. The CDR3 DNA follows: TGTGCCAGCAGCACCACCGGGACAGGATTGACTGAAGCTTTCTTT. It specifies CASSTTGTGLTEAFF.

At least ten counts were recorded for this clonotype. DNA of the CDR3: TGTGCCAGCAGGAGGGACCTTAGTTACAATGAGCAGTTCTTC. This encodes CASRRDLSYNEQFF. The chain links TRBV6-1 to TRBJ2-1; D may correspond to TRBD1 or TRBD2 (5 bases each). V was pared by 6 bases and J by 4 bases, with 13 bases between. Germline CDR1 MNHNS, CDR2 SASEGT. This CDR3 has 14 amino acids.

This clonotype was seen repeatedly, ten times or more. The chain uses TRBV2 and TRBJ2-1; D is unclear. The germline V gene has CDR1 SNHLY and CDR2 FYNNEI. The CDR3 is made up of 14 amino acids. V dropped 2 bases and J dropped 8 bases, with 13 bases sitting between them. CDR3 protein: CASSESRLSDEQFF. In DNA, the CDR3 is TGTGCCAGCAGTGAAAGTAGGCTAAGCGATGAGCAGTTCTTC.

A word on this clonotype: A junction boundary mismatches the germline segment, possibly from a read error. This chain joins TRBV9 and TRBJ2-7, with 15 positions matching TRBD2. The germline CDR1 and CDR2 sequences are SGDLS and YYNGEE. This CDR3 has 17 amino acids. This CDR3 reads CASSVPGLAGGPIRNPF. DNA for the CDR3: TGTGCCAGCAGCGTACCGGGACTAGCGGGAGGCCCCATCCGGAACCCGTTC. Drawing the rest from reference TRBV9 and TRBJ2-7, the complete variable domain is DSGVTQTPKHLITATGQRVTLRCSPRSGDLSVYWYQQSLDQGLQFLIQYYNGEERAKGNILERFSAQQFPDLHSELNLSSLELGDSALYFCASSVPGLAGGPIRNPFGPGTRLTVT.

V gene TRBV20-1 combines with J gene TRBJ2-7; D could derive from TRBD1 or TRBD2 (5 bases each). CDR3 length equals 14 residues. The V end was cut by 6 bases, the J end by 3 bases, with 18 bases between. Germline V lookup: CDR1 DFQATT, CDR2 SNEGSKA (reference sequence). In nucleotides, the CDR3 is TGCAGTGCGAAGCGGTGGGACGGCTTCTACGAGCAGTACTTC. Translated: CSAKRWDGFYEQYF.

The J gene is TRBJ2-1, the V gene TRBV4-3; no reliable D call. The CDR3 loop spans 16 amino acids. The germline gives CDR1 LGHNA, CDR2 YSLEER. Trimming pared 1 base from V and 0 bases from J, leaving 10 bases between. The CDR3 DNA sequence: TGCGCCAGCAGCCAAGGTATCCAGAGCTCCTACAATGAGCAGTTCTTC. As protein: CASSQGIQSSYNEQFF.

The chain joins TRBV14 to TRBJ2-5, with D maybe TRBD2 (6 bases). From germline, CDR1 is SGHDN and CDR2 FVKESK. There are 17 residues in the CDR3. V lost 6 bases and J lost 3, with 23 bases in between. CDR3 sequence (DNA): TGTGCCAGCAGACGAACGGGACTCTACGAAAAGGAAGAGACCCAGTACTTC. Translation: CASRRTGLYEKEETQYF.